Shown below are 32 T cell receptor beta chains from a single sample sequenced in a study of blood T cell repertoires in COVID-19. TCRdb keeps only in-frame clones here, not all; method: immunoSEQ multiplex PCR. This table holds some 80,000 clones, roughly 84% found once. The sequenced material came from peripheral blood. The receptors originated from a man in his sixties with COVID-19, enrolled during active disease.

This sequence joins TRBV7-2 and TRBJ2-5; 7 bases are shared with TRBD1. This CDR3 comprises 15 residues. Looked up from germline, CDR1 is SGHTA and CDR2 is FQGNSA. V trimming: 1 base; J trimming: 7 bases; junction bases outside the gene matches: 9. CDR3 nucleotide sequence: TGTGCCAGCAGCTTAGAAGGGACAGCCGCCCGGACCCAGTACTTC. Protein product: CASSLEGTAARTQYF.

This clone has a single count. The chain joins TRBV30 to TRBJ2-2, with D tentatively TRBD1 (6 bases). Trimming pared 3 bases from V and 4 bases from J, leaving 15 bases between. Germline assignment: CDR1 GTSNPN and CDR2 SVGIG (reference sequence). This CDR3 contains 15 residues. CDR3 in amino acids: CAWRERGQSTGELFF. Here the CDR3 DNA reads TGTGCCTGGAGGGAGAGAGGACAGAGCACCGGGGAGCTGTTTTTT.

The rearrangement links TRBV15 to TRBJ1-2; D unclear. V dropped 5 bases and J dropped 8 bases, with 18 bases sitting between them. The CDR3 is 14 amino acids. Germline CDR1 and CDR2: LNHNV and YYDKDF (reference sequence). CDR3 nucleotide sequence: TGTGCCACCAGCGGTGGACTGCCCCTAAGGGGCTACACCTTC. It yields the protein CATSGGLPLRGYTF. Full variable domain (remainder filled in from reference TRBV15 and TRBJ1-2): DAMVIQNPRYQVTQFGKPVTLSCSQTLNHNVMYWYQQKSSQAPKLLFHYYDKDFNNEADTPDNFQSRRPNTSFCFLDIRSPGLGDTAMYLCATSGGLPLRGYTFGSGTRLTVV.

The CDR3 DNA reads as TGTGCCAGTAGTAGCCGGGGGGGACGGAGGGCAACTAATGAAAAACTGTTTTTT. Amino acids: CASSSRGGRRATNEKLFF. The chain recombines TRBV19 with TRBJ1-4; the D gene is possibly TRBD1 (5 bases). The CDR3 length is 18 residues. The germline V and J ends were trimmed by 4 bases and 0 bases, with 18 bases remaining between them. From germline, CDR1 is LNHDA and CDR2 SQIVND (reference sequence).

This chain joins TRBV7-9 and TRBJ2-3; 11 nucleotides agree with TRBD2. Trimming took 7 bases from V and 5 from J; bases not matched to a gene: 8. The CDR3 spans 15 residues. Germline V gene lookup returns CDR1 SEHNR and CDR2 FQNEAQ (reference sequence). This chain's CDR3 is CASTPTSGVEDTQYF. In DNA, the CDR3 is TGTGCCAGCACCCCGACTAGCGGGGTGGAAGATACGCAGTATTTT.

V is TRBV4-1 and J is TRBJ1-1; D unresolved. V was shortened by 0 bases and J by 10 bases, with 12 bases between the two germline ends. Per the germline V gene, CDR1 is MGHRA and CDR2 is YSYEKL. The CDR3 has 13 amino acids. The CDR3 spells CASSQDPNGRAFF. For the CDR3, the DNA is TGCGCCAGCAGCCAAGATCCCAACGGTCGAGCTTTCTTT.

The J gene is TRBJ2-3, the V gene TRBV7-6, with D tentatively TRBD2 (5 bases). V was pared by 5 bases and J by 2 bases, with 17 bases between. Per the germline V gene, CDR1 is SGHVS and CDR2 is FNYEAQ. This CDR3 spans 16 amino acids. The CDR3: CASSLDSSGFTDTQYF. The DNA of the CDR3 is TGTGCCAGCAGCCTGGACTCCTCGGGATTCACAGATACGCAGTATTTT.

The V and J genes are TRBV25-1 and TRBJ2-5; TRBD1 might be the D (5 bases). Germline values: CDR1 MGHDK, CDR2 SYGVNS. The V end lost 7 bases, the J end lost 5 bases, and 14 bases lay between the germline ends. The CDR3 loop spans 13 amino acids. CDR3 nucleotides: TGTGCCAGCATCCAGGGCTACGGGGAGACCCAGTACTTC. Translated: CASIQGYGETQYF.

The chain is built from TRBV19 and TRBJ2-3; D perhaps matches TRBD1 (6 bases). This CDR3 spans 14 amino acids. V lost 10 bases and J lost 0, with 14 bases in between. Per the germline V gene, CDR1 is LNHDA and CDR2 is SQIVND (reference sequence). CDR3 nucleotide sequence: TGTGCCACCCACACAGGACAGAGCACAGATACGCAGTATTTT. Encoded protein: CATHTGQSTDTQYF.

The rearrangement joins TRBV11-2 to TRBJ2-7; tentatively, D is TRBD2 (5 bases). V was clipped by 5 bases and J by 3 bases, with 14 bases between them. This CDR3 region has 14 residues. Germline assignment: CDR1 SGHAT and CDR2 FQNNGV. CDR3 nucleotides: TGTGCCAGCAGCCCGCCCGGGATACTCTACGAGCAGTACTTC. The encoded protein is CASSPPGILYEQYF. The full variable domain, rest sourced from reference TRBV11-2 and TRBJ2-7, is EAGVAQSPRYKIIEKRQSVAFWCNPISGHATLYWYQQILGQGPKLLIQFQNNGVVDDSQLPKDRFSAERLKGVDSTLKIQPAKLEDSAVYLCASSPPGILYEQYFGPGTRLTVT.

This chain connects TRBV11-2 to TRBJ2-2; possible D gene TRBD1, 5 bases. Looked up from germline, CDR1 is SGHAT and CDR2 is FQNNGV. This CDR3 region has 16 residues. Trimming stripped 1 base from V and 4 bases from J, with 13 bases between. CDR3 region: CASSLVFTGFTGELFF. The CDR3 bases are TGTGCCAGCAGCTTAGTTTTTACAGGCTTCACCGGGGAGCTGTTTTTT.

The chain carries TRBV2 and TRBJ2-2; weak D call: TRBD2 (5 bases). Germline V CDR1 and CDR2: SNHLY, FYNNEI. The V gene lost 7 bases and the J gene lost 8 bases, with 14 bases spanning the gap. The CDR3 sequence is 13 residues long. The DNA for the CDR3 is TGTGCCAGCAAGGCGGGCCAAGCGGGGGAGCTGTTTTTT. This codes for CASKAGQAGELFF.

The sample holds one count of this clone. The rearrangement uses TRBV9 and TRBJ1-2; TRBD1 matches at 8 bases. The CDR3 is 12 amino acids. V was pared by 2 bases and J by 7 bases, with 1 base of the junction left unmatched. In germline, CDR1 is SGDLS, CDR2 YYNGEE. CDR3 sequence reads: CASSVTGAGYTF. As DNA, the CDR3 is TGTGCCAGCAGCGTGACAGGGGCTGGCTACACCTTC.

The genes are TRBV29-1 and TRBJ2-5; tentative D call: TRBD2 (6 bases). Trimming cost V 0 bases and J 5 bases, with 16 bases left between them. Germline V lookup: CDR1 SQVTM, CDR2 ANQGSEA. The CDR3 consists of 15 residues. As DNA, the CDR3 is TGCAGCGTTGAAGACCAGGAGGCGGGGTGGGAGACCCAGTACTTC. It specifies CSVEDQEAGWETQYF.

The CDR3 DNA is TGTGCCAGCAGACGACTAGCGGGGAGAACCGGGGAGCTGTTTTTT. Protein: CASRRLAGRTGELFF. The chain has TRBV6-5 and TRBJ2-2; 11 positions match TRBD2. Trimming at V came to 6 bases and at J to 5 bases, leaving 5 bases not matched to a gene. The CDR3 extends over 15 amino acids. Looked up from germline, CDR1 is MNHEY and CDR2 is SVGAGI.

The genes are TRBV30 and TRBJ1-3; D is perhaps TRBD1 (5 bases). The CDR3 is 21 residues long. Trimming removed 4 bases at V and 4 bases at J, with 35 bases between. Per the germline V gene, CDR1 is GTSNPN and CDR2 is SVGIG (reference sequence). The CDR3 loop is CAWIPAGFMGRTLSGGNTIYF. In nucleotides, the CDR3 is TGTGCCTGGATCCCGGCGGGGTTTATGGGACGAACGCTCTCAGGGGGAAACACCATATATTTT.

This sequence joins TRBV21-1 and TRBJ2-5; the tabulated D call, TRBD1, remains unverified against the DNA. TRBV21-1 is marked as a pseudogene. The CDR3 length is 16 residues. The CDR3 here is CASSKMGQEIQETQYF. In nucleotides, the CDR3 is TGTGCCAGCAGCAAAATGGGCCAGGAAATCCAAGAGACCCAGTACTTC.

This rearrangement joins TRBV7-2 to TRBJ2-7; D not certain. The ends were cut back, 2 bases at V and 5 bases at J, with 10 bases in the middle. Per germline, CDR1 SGHTA and CDR2 FQGNSA. The CDR3 is made up of 13 amino acids. The CDR3 DNA reads as TGTGCCAGCAGCTTAAGTGGGCGCCACGAGCAGTACTTC. As protein: CASSLSGRHEQYF.

The chain couples TRBV4-2 to TRBJ2-7; 16 nucleotides match TRBD2. Per germline, CDR1 LGHNA and CDR2 YNFKEQ. The J segment lost 7 bases and the V segment lost 3 bases, leaving 6 bases of the junction unmatched. The CDR3 contains 16 residues. The CDR3 spells CASSQGLAGGPGEQYF. In nucleotides, the CDR3 is TGTGCCAGCAGCCAGGGACTAGCGGGAGGGCCGGGTGAGCAGTACTTC.

This sequence joins TRBV9 and TRBJ1-5; maybe TRBD1 (6 bases). With 0 bases removed from V and 5 bases from J, the gap between germline ends came to 21 bases. The CDR3 runs 18 residues. In germline, CDR1 is SGDLS, CDR2 YYNGEE. The CDR3 region is CASSVERRKQGEDQPQHF. In DNA, the CDR3 is TGTGCCAGCAGCGTAGAGCGACGAAAACAGGGTGAGGATCAGCCCCAGCATTTT.

The V gene is TRBV6-5, the J gene TRBJ2-2, with a possible D match to TRBD1 (6 bases). Trimming shortened V by 6 bases and J by 1 base, and 12 bases separated the two germline ends. The germline V gene encodes CDR1 MNHEY and CDR2 SVGAGI. The CDR3 is made up of 15 amino acids. CDR3 coding DNA: TGTGCCAGCAGCTGGCAGGGGTTGAACACCGGGGAGCTGTTTTTT. Protein: CASSWQGLNTGELFF.

V is TRBV27 and J is TRBJ1-4; D possibly corresponds to TRBD1 (6 bases). Germline assignment: CDR1 MNHEY and CDR2 SMNVEV (reference sequence). This CDR3 has 16 amino acids. Trimming stripped 5 bases from V and 8 bases from J, with 21 bases between. CDR3 region: CASSTGTPGFLEKLFF. The CDR3 nucleotides are TGTGCCAGCAGTACCGGGACACCCGGGTTTTTGGAAAAACTGTTTTTT. The full variable domain, completed using reference TRBV27 and TRBJ1-4, is EAQVTQNPRYLITVTGKKLTVTCSQNMNHEYMSWYRQDPGLGLRQIYYSMNVEVTDKGDVPEGYKVSRKEKRNFPLILESPSPNQTSLYFCASSTGTPGFLEKLFFGSGTQLSVL.

The gene calls are TRBV6-1 and TRBJ2-1, with 10 bases aligning to TRBD1. Per the germline V gene, CDR1 is MNHNS and CDR2 is SASEGT. This CDR3 has 17 amino acids. Trimming cost V 2 bases and J 5 bases; bases outside gene matches: 9. CDR3 protein: CASSEFWGQGKDNEQFF. The CDR3 DNA reads as TGTGCCAGCAGTGAATTTTGGGGACAGGGGAAAGACAATGAGCAGTTCTTC.

Only one count was recorded for this clone. The chain uses TRBV30 and TRBJ2-6, with TRBD2 matching over 7 bases. Germline V CDR1 and CDR2: GTSNPN, SVGIG (reference sequence). Losses at the gene ends were 2 bases for V and 0 bases for J; bases not matched to a gene: 19. The CDR3 spans 21 residues. CDR3 sequence (DNA): TGTGCCTGGAGTCCTGGATTGGTTTGGCTAGCGGAGAGCTCTGGGGCCAACGTCCTGACTTTC. This sequence encodes CAWSPGLVWLAESSGANVLTF. Together with reference TRBV30 and TRBJ2-6, the CDR3 gives the full variable domain: SQTIHQWPATLVQPVGSPLSLECTVEGTSNPNLYWYRQAAGRGLQLLFYSVGIGQISSEVPQNLSASRPQDRQFILSSKKLLLSDSGFYLCAWSPGLVWLAESSGANVLTFGAGSRLTVL.

CDR3: CASSLLAANTGELFF. The CDR3 DNA reads as TGTGCCAGCAGCTTACTAGCGGCCAATACCGGGGAGCTGTTTTTT. The genes are TRBV11-2 and TRBJ2-2; TRBD2 matches at 7 bases. The CDR3 consists of 15 residues. Trimming at V came to 2 bases and at J to 5 bases, leaving 5 bases not matched to a gene. The germline CDR1 and CDR2 sequences are SGHAT and FQNNGV.

The chain uses TRBV28 and TRBJ2-1, with unresolved D. The CDR3 consists of 16 residues. V dropped 6 bases and J dropped 1 base, with 16 bases sitting between them. CDR1 and CDR2 (germline): MDHEN, SYDVKM. As DNA, the CDR3 is TGTGCCAGCAGCGCCCCGGTAGCAAGTTCCTACAATGAGCAGTTCTTC. Translating gives CASSAPVASSYNEQFF.

This chain links TRBV6-6 with TRBJ1-2, with TRBD1 identical over 9 bases. Germline V gene sequence: CDR1 MNHNY, CDR2 SVGAGI (reference sequence). V gave up 4 bases and J gave up 5 bases; unmatched junction bases: 8. The CDR3 contains 15 residues. The CDR3 protein is CASSSTRDREYGYTF. CDR3 DNA sequence: TGTGCCAGCAGTTCGACTAGGGACAGGGAGTATGGCTACACCTTC.

The chain recombines TRBV27 with TRBJ1-2, with TRBD1 matching 7 bases. Per the germline V gene, CDR1 is MNHEY and CDR2 is SMNVEV (reference sequence). The CDR3 is 16 residues long. With V trimmed by 3 bases and J by 3 bases, 10 bases remained unmatched. This chain's CDR3 is CASSLGKGAGYYGYTF. For the CDR3, the DNA is TGTGCCAGCAGTTTGGGGAAGGGGGCGGGGTACTATGGCTACACCTTC.

This chain links TRBV25-1 with TRBJ2-5; a weak D match, TRBD2 (6 bases). Germline loops: CDR1 MGHDK, CDR2 SYGVNS. The CDR3 has 12 residues. V was shortened by 9 bases and J by 4 bases, with 12 bases between the two germline ends. This CDR3 is CASGGSGETQYF. CDR3 sequence (DNA): TGTGCCAGTGGGGGGTCAGGAGAGACCCAGTACTTC.

This chain links TRBV24-1 with TRBJ2-2, with a tentative D call TRBD1 (6 bases). CDR3 length equals 16 residues. V gave up 1 base and J gave up 1 base, with 9 bases separating them. Germline V gene sequence: CDR1 KGHDR, CDR2 SFDVKD. The CDR3 here is CATSDFAQGNTGELFF. The CDR3 nucleotides read TGTGCCACCAGTGATTTTGCACAGGGGAACACCGGGGAGCTGTTTTTT.

The chain is built from TRBV5-6 and TRBJ2-1, with 14 positions matching TRBD2. The CDR3 extends over 17 amino acids. CDR1 is SGHDT, CDR2 YYEEEE, per germline. V dropped 4 bases and J dropped 0; count of bases not matched to a gene: 3. Here the CDR3 reads CASSMTSGRASYNEQFF. CDR3 sequence (DNA): TGTGCCAGCAGCATGACTAGCGGGAGGGCCTCCTACAATGAGCAGTTCTTC. The full variable domain, in which reference TRBV5-6 and TRBJ2-1 provide the parts outside the CDR3, is DAGVTQSPTHLIKTRGQQVTLRCSPKSGHDTVSWYQQALGQGPQFIFQYYEEEERQRGNFPDRFSGHQFPNYSSELNVNALLLGDSALYLCASSMTSGRASYNEQFFGPGTRLTVL.

The chain combines TRBV6-5 with TRBJ1-1; TRBD1 aligns across 9 bases. The CDR3 has 14 residues. The junction had 12 bases not matched to a gene; V was cut back by 6 bases and J by 10 bases. Germline V gene lookup returns CDR1 MNHEY and CDR2 SVGAGI. DNA for the CDR3: TGTGCCAGCAGCCCGGGACAGGGATTAGGTTTAGCTTTCTTT. Translated, it gives CASSPGQGLGLAFF.